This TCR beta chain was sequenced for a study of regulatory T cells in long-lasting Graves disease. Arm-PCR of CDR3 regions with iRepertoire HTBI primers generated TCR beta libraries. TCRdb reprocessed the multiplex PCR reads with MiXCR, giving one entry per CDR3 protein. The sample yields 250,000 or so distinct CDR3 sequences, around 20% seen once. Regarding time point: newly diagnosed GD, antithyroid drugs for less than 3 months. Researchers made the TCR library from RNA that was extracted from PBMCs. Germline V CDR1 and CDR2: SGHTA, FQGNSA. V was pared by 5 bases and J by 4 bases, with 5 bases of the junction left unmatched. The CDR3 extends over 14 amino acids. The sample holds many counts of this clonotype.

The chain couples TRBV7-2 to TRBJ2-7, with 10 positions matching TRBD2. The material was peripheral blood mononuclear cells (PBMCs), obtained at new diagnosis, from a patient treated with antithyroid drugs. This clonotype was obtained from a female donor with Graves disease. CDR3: CASSNSGGSYEQYF. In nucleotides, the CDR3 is TGTGCCAGCAGCAATAGCGGGGGGTCATACGAGCAGTACTTC.